This record concerns one T cell receptor beta chain sequence. CDR3 size: 16 residues. Trimming removed 4 bases from V and 2 bases from J; junction bases left unmatched: 10. Germline V gives CDR1 SGHNT, CDR2 YYREEE (reference sequence). This specimen belongs to a study of cytomegalovirus exposure and HLA in healthy donors. With 60 Vbeta and 13 Jbeta primers, the PCR was carried out. Repertoires were generated with immunoSEQ multiplex PCR, while TCRdb's copy carries only in-frame clones and drops some. This table holds under 95,000 clones. Sequencing input: PBMCs. The TCR was taken from a young man in good health and CMV-seropositive. The chain is built from TRBV5-4 and TRBJ2-5; 8 bases align to TRBD1. The CDR3 sequence is CASSKGQGRGQETQYF. The CDR3 DNA follows: TGTGCCAGCAGCAAAGGACAGGGAAGGGGACAAGAGACCCAGTACTTC.